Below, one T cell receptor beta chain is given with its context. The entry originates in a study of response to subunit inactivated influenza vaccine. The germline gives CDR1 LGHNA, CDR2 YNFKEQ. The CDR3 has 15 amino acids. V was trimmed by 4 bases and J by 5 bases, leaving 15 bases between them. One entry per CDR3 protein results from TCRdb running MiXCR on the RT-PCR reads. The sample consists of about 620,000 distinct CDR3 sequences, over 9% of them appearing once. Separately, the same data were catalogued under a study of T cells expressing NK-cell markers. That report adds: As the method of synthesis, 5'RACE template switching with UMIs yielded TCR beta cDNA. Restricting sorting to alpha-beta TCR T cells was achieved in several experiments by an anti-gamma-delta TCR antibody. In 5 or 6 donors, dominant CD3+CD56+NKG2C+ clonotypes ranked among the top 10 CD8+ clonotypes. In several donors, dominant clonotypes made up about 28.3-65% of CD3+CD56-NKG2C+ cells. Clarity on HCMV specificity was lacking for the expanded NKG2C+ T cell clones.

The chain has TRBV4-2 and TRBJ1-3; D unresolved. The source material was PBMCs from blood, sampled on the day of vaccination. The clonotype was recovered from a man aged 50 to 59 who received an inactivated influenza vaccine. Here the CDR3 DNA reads TGTGCCAGCAGCCCTCTTGTGGACCGGAGAAACACCATATATTTT. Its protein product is CASSPLVDRRNTIYF.